This T cell receptor beta chain was found in a study of T cell responses to AZD1222 COVID-19 vaccine. This CDR3 has 14 residues. Looked up from germline, CDR1 is SGHRS and CDR2 is YFSETQ. Trimming at V came to 4 bases and at J to 5 bases, leaving 7 bases not matched to a gene. Study findings and constraints: Reportedly, close to half of spike-specific TCRs are directed against unmutated variant regions.

On this clone: Antigen specificity is unknown.

Assay: immunoSEQ multiplex PCR; the TCRdb copy retains only in-frame clones and omits some. The sample shows tens of thousands of clones, 80% to 90% of them seen only once. This chain joins TRBV5-1 and TRBJ2-7, with TRBD1 identical over 9 bases. This receptor was taken from an adult who received the AZD1222 COVID-19 vaccine. Sequenced material: peripheral blood, taken 28 days after the second AZD1222 dose. The CDR3 DNA follows: TGCGCCAGCAGCATTGGACAGGGGATGAACGAGCAGTACTTC. It encodes CASSIGQGMNEQYF.